This TCR beta chain came from a study of T-cell reconstitution after alpha-beta-depleted transplantation in children. V dropped 5 bases and J dropped 2 bases, with 9 bases sitting between them. The CDR3 contains 13 residues. Unique molecular identifiers featured in how the TCRbeta library was prepared. A single record per CDR3 protein comes from TCRdb applying MiXCR to the PCR reads. The sample holds 610,000 or so distinct CDR3 sequences; 25% to 30% are singletons and the top ten take approximately 33%. Sample: PBMCs, taken before TCRalphabeta/CD19-depleted stem cell transplant. The chain recombines TRBV12-3 or TRBV12-4 with TRBJ1-2; D call uncertain. The sequence came from a boy younger than two with Wiskott-Aldrich syndrome, due to receive a stem cell transplant. DNA of the CDR3: TGTGCCAGCAGTCCCCACCAGAACTATGGCTACACCTTC. This codes for CASSPHQNYGYTF.